One and the same sample provided the 19 T cell receptor beta chains below, sequenced in a study of tumor-infiltrating lymphocytes in primary liver carcinoma. The researchers obtained blood RNA from unsorted whole blood and also extracted germline DNA. A primer in the constant region served to generate TCR beta cDNA from 500 ng of total RNA. Researchers made the TCR beta libraries by running three nested multiplex PCR rounds with slightly modified ARM-PCR. A C-beta reverse primer and TRBV1-TRBV30 forward primers served in each of the first two PCR rounds, at 10 cycles apiece. MiXCR, applied by TCRdb to the multiplex PCR reads, yields one record per CDR3 protein. The sample carries nearly 200,000 distinct CDR3 sequences, approximately 64% recorded once. Sequencing used peripheral blood. Every receptor here comes from a woman aged 55-69 years with primary liver carcinoma and hepatitis B virus infection.

This clonotype occurred many times. The CDR3 is CASSQGELNTEAFF. The CDR3 DNA follows: TGTGCCAGCAGCCAAGGGGAACTGAACACTGAAGCTTTCTTT. This sequence joins TRBV4-2 and TRBJ1-1; no clear D. Germline loops: CDR1 LGHNA, CDR2 YNFKEQ. The CDR3 runs to 14 residues. The V gene lost 1 base and the J gene lost 0 bases, with 6 bases spanning the gap.

This clonotype was observed many times. The chain employs TRBV6-1 and TRBJ2-7; TRBD2 aligns across 13 bases. This CDR3 has 13 residues. Germline V lookup: CDR1 MNHNS, CDR2 SASEGT. With 9 bases clipped from V and 7 bases from J, the junction kept 6 bases outside the gene matches. CDR3 in DNA: TGTGCCAGTTCACTAGCGGGAGGGCTTGAGCAGTACTTC. Protein: CASSLAGGLEQYF.

Of note for this clonotype: A clone one base away is much larger, so this may be a read error. The chain employs TRBV28 and TRBJ1-5, with D perhaps TRBD1 (6 bases). The CDR3 sequence is 15 residues long. CDR1 MDHEN and CDR2 SYDVKM come from the germline V gene. CDR3 residues: CTSSKRYRVNQPQHF. DNA of the CDR3: TGTACCAGCAGTAAACGGTACAGGGTTAATCAGCCCCAGCATTTT.

Note on this clonotype: This may come from a read error, since a much larger clone is one base off. The genes are TRBV29-1 and TRBJ2-3, with TRBD2 as a possible D gene (6 bases). V lost 1 base and J 6 bases, leaving 14 bases between the germline ends. The length of the CDR3 is 14 residues. Germline loops: CDR1 SQVTM, CDR2 ANQGSEA. The CDR3 DNA is TGCAGCGTTGAAGCTAGCGTGAGAAGGGATACGCAGTATTTT. Translating it yields CSVEASVRRDTQYF.

This clonotype turned up a few times. This chain uses TRBV5-6 with TRBJ1-2; a weak D match, TRBD1 (6 bases). V was pared by 2 bases and J by 2 bases, with 13 bases between. CDR1 is SGHDT and CDR2 is YYEEEE in the germline V gene. The CDR3 length is 15 residues. The CDR3 region is CASSFIFQGNYGYTF. As DNA, the CDR3 is TGTGCCAGCAGCTTTATATTCCAGGGGAACTATGGCTACACCTTC.

The chain combines TRBV11-2 with TRBJ2-5; tentatively, D is TRBD2 (7 bases). The CDR3 is 15 amino acids. The V gene's germline CDR1 is SGHAT and CDR2 FQNNGV. CDR3 coding DNA: TGTGTCAGTAGCTGGACAGAAGGGGGGGGGGAGACCCAGTACTTC. Protein: CVSSWTEGGGETQYF.

Remarks on this clonotype: A much larger clone lies one base from this, so it may be a read error. In DNA, the CDR3 is TGTGCCAGCAGTGAAGGGGCCGGGATGCCTAAAAGCAATGAGCAGTTCTTC. Translated, it gives CASSEGAGMPKSNEQFF. J is TRBJ2-1 and V is TRBV6-1, with D perhaps matching TRBD2 (5 bases). This CDR3 has 17 amino acids. Germline V gene data show CDR1 as MNHNS and CDR2 as SASEGT. Trimming removed 1 base at V and 6 bases at J, with 19 bases between.

Remarks on this clonotype: One base away lies a much larger clone, so this may be a sequencing read error. The CDR3 end shows no conserved phenylalanine or tryptophan, and so a read error is likely. CDR3 bases: TGTGCCACCGCCCCGGGACTAGGGGGCACCGGGGAGCTGTTTTTA. This encodes CATAPGLGGTGELFL. The V and J genes are TRBV28 and TRBJ2-2; the match to TRBD2 covers 8 bases. V shed 10 bases and J 4 bases; nucleotides not matched to a gene: 11. CDR1 and CDR2 from the germline V gene are MDHEN and SYDVKM. This CDR3 has 15 residues.

Concerning this clonotype: The junction departs from germline at one end; a sequencing error may be responsible. J is TRBJ2-7 and V is TRBV11-2; 12 positions agree with TRBD2. CDR3 length: 15 amino acids. Germline assignment: CDR1 SGHAT and CDR2 FQNNGV. For the CDR3, the DNA is TGTGCCAGCGGCTACCTAGCGGGAGGGGGCTACGAGCAGTATTTC. It codes for CASGYLAGGGYEQYF.

This clonotype occurred a few times. The chain employs TRBV7-9 and TRBJ2-1; TRBD2 agrees at 14 bases. This CDR3 comprises 20 residues. CDR1 SEHNR and CDR2 FQNEAQ come from the germline V gene (reference sequence). V lost 6 bases, J lost 2 bases, and 15 bases stayed unmatched. As DNA, the CDR3 is TGTGCCAGCAGGCAAGGGGCAGGCGTGACTAGCGGGAGGGCCTACAATGAGCAGTTCTTC. Its protein product is CASRQGAGVTSGRAYNEQFF.

This clonotype occurred a few times. The chain couples TRBV16 to TRBJ1-2, with unresolved D. Deletions cut 1 base from V and 8 bases from J, with 8 bases between. Per germline, CDR1 KGHSY and CDR2 FQNENV. CDR3 size: 12 residues. The CDR3: CASSQFNRGYTF. CDR3 bases: TGTGCCAGCAGCCAATTTAACCGAGGCTACACCTTC.

Details on this clonotype: One base away lies a much larger clone, so this may be a sequencing read error. The V and J genes are TRBV12-3 or TRBV12-4 and TRBJ2-7, with 10 bases lining up with TRBD2. CDR3 length: 15 amino acids. CDR3 protein: CASSFRLAGAYEQHF. DNA for the CDR3: TGTGCCAGCAGTTTCCGACTAGCGGGCGCCTACGAGCAGCACTTC.

The sample holds many counts of this clonotype. J is TRBJ2-2 and V is TRBV6-5; perhaps TRBD2 as D (6 bases). V shed 2 bases and J shed 4 bases, with 17 bases lying between them. Germline CDR1 and CDR2: MNHEY and SVGAGI. The CDR3 has 17 amino acids. The CDR3 bases are TGTGCCAGCAGTTACCGAGGAGGGCCTCGGAGCACCGGGGAGCTGTTTTTT. Its translation: CASSYRGGPRSTGELFF.

On this clonotype: One end of the junction fails to match germline, which may point to a read error. The chain is built from TRBV11-3 and TRBJ2-2; 9 bases map to TRBD2. This CDR3 region has 19 residues. The germline V gene has CDR1 SGHNT and CDR2 YENEEA. CDR3 nucleotide sequence: TGTGCCGGCAGTGCCTATCCCGGGACTAGCCTTCTGAACACCGGGGAGCTGTTTTTT. The encoded protein is CAGSAYPGTSLLNTGELFF. Together with reference TRBV11-3 and TRBJ2-2, the CDR3 gives the full variable domain: EAGVVQSPRYKIIEKKQPVAFWCNPISGHNTLYWYLQNLGQGPELLIRYENEEAVDDSQLPKDRFSAERLKGVDSTLKIQPAELGDSAVYLCAGSAYPGTSLLNTGELFFGEGSRLTVL.

This clonotype has more than one count but fewer than ten. The V and J genes are TRBV28 and TRBJ2-4, with D tentatively TRBD1 or TRBD2 (5 bases each). Germline V gives CDR1 MDHEN, CDR2 SYDVKM. V gave up 7 bases and J gave up 8 bases, with 27 bases separating them. This CDR3 comprises 17 residues. The CDR3, as DNA: TGTGCCAGCATCCTTGTCCAGGGAGCATTGAGTAAATACATTCAGTACTTC. This gives the protein CASILVQGALSKYIQYF. Based on the CDR3 plus reference TRBV28 and TRBJ2-4, the full variable domain is DVKVTQSSRYLVKRTGEKVFLECVQDMDHENMFWYRQDPGLGLRLIYFSYDVKMKEKGDIPEGYSVSREKKERFSLILESASTNQTSMYLCASILVQGALSKYIQYFGAGTRLSVL.

As for this clonotype: Compared with germline, one end of the junction differs, possibly owing to a read error. This chain joins TRBV5-6 and TRBJ2-7; 7 positions agree with TRBD1. This CDR3 contains 15 residues. Germline lookup yields CDR1 SGHDT and CDR2 YYEEEE. Here the CDR3 reads CDSSTGTAMSYEQYF. The CDR3 DNA sequence: TGTGACAGCAGCACCGGGACAGCCATGTCCTACGAGCAGTACTTC.

To note about this clonotype: This may be a read error: a much more frequent sequence differs by one nucleotide. The V call is TRBV12-3 or TRBV12-4, the J call TRBJ2-1; TRBD2 is a possible D gene (6 bases). This CDR3 contains 16 residues. The CDR3 spells CASSPHGIAVNNEKFF. The CDR3 coding sequence is TGTGCCAGCAGTCCCCATGGGATAGCGGTTAACAATGAGAAGTTCTTC.

This clonotype was observed at least ten times. The chain is built from TRBV6-1 and TRBJ2-5; a weak D match, TRBD1 (6 bases). The CDR3 length is 15 residues. V lost 0 bases and J 5 bases, leaving 13 bases between the germline ends. Per the germline V gene, CDR1 is MNHNS and CDR2 is SASEGT. The CDR3 nucleotides are TGTGCCAGCAGTGAAGCGAGGACAGCAACCGAGACCCAGTACTTC. It encodes CASSEARTATETQYF.

With regard to this clonotype: Lacking the conserved final phenylalanine or tryptophan, this CDR3 likely reflects a read error. The rearrangement links TRBV11-3 to TRBJ2-7; D is unclear. Germline V gene lookup returns CDR1 SGHNT and CDR2 YENEEA. Trimming took 5 bases from V and 2 from J, leaving 16 bases between them. There are 15 residues in the CDR3. CDR3 coding DNA: TGTGCCAGCAGCCTTGGGCCCTCTCCTCCCTACGAGCAGTACCTC. This codes for CASSLGPSPPYEQYL.